The 22 T cell receptor beta chains presented below share a single source sample, sequenced in a study of molecular identifiers for immune sequencing clone quantification. MiXCR, applied by TCRdb to the PCR reads, yields one record per CDR3 protein. The sample shows roughly 320,000 distinct CDR3 sequences, about a fifth of them seen only once. Sequenced: naive CD8+ T cells from blood, with Jurkat cell RNA spiked in. The subset here: FACS-sorted CD8+CD4-CCR7+CD45RA+ naive T cells. All receptors come from a human donor in good health. Some libraries in this study had Jurkat cell RNA spiked in.

This clonotype was observed at least ten times. The V and J genes are TRBV27 and TRBJ1-1; D remains unclear. CDR1 is MNHEY and CDR2 is SMNVEV in the germline V gene (reference sequence). The CDR3 sequence is 15 residues long. V lost 4 bases and J lost 0, with 12 bases in between. The CDR3 protein is CASSWASQVNTEAFF. Here the CDR3 DNA reads TGTGCCAGCAGTTGGGCGAGCCAGGTGAACACTGAAGCTTTCTTT.

There are many counts of this clonotype. V gene TRBV20-1 combines with J gene TRBJ2-7; the D is unclear. The CDR3 runs to 11 residues. With 0 bases removed from V and 3 bases from J, the gap between germline ends came to 3 bases. CDR1 and CDR2 from the germline V gene are DFQATT and SNEGSKA (reference sequence). CDR3 sequence (DNA): TGCAGTGCTAGAGACGGCTACGAGCAGTACTTC. As protein: CSARDGYEQYF.

A few counts support this clonotype. CDR3 sequence: CASSLGLSGSMDGQFF. DNA of the CDR3: TGTGCCAGCAGCTTAGGTCTTAGCGGGAGTATGGATGGGCAGTTCTTC. V and J are TRBV7-9 and TRBJ2-1, with 9 nucleotides matching TRBD2. From germline, CDR1 is SEHNR and CDR2 FQNEAQ (reference sequence). Trimming cost V 1 base and J 12 bases; bases outside gene matches: 13. The CDR3 is 16 residues long.

This clonotype was observed at least ten times. The V gene is TRBV12-3 or TRBV12-4, the J gene TRBJ1-1, with D unclear. The CDR3 length is 12 residues. Trimming took 3 bases from V and 3 from J, leaving 5 bases between them. The CDR3 is CASSFGHTEAFF. The CDR3 DNA reads as TGTGCCAGCAGTTTTGGACACACTGAAGCTTTCTTT.

This clonotype was detected a few times. This sequence joins TRBV10-2 and TRBJ1-5; 7 bases line up with TRBD1. The CDR3 has 15 residues. Germline CDR1 is WSHSY and CDR2 is SAAADI. V trimming: 0 bases; J trimming: 4 bases; junction bases outside the gene matches: 3. CDR3 protein: CASSESDRANQPQHF. The CDR3 nucleotides read TGCGCCAGCAGTGAGTCAGACAGGGCGAATCAGCCCCAGCATTTT.

This clonotype was seen many times. Here the CDR3 reads CASSQYRGGEQFF. CDR3 bases: TGCGCCAGCAGCCAGTACAGGGGCGGTGAGCAGTTCTTC. This chain links TRBV4-3 with TRBJ2-1, with 7 bases identical to TRBD1. The CDR3 has 13 amino acids. J was trimmed by 9 bases and V by 3 bases; bases with no gene match: 5. CDR1 and CDR2 (germline): LGHNA, YSLEER.

A few counts support this clonotype. The genes are TRBV6-2 or TRBV6-3 and TRBJ2-5; TRBD2 agrees at 10 bases. This CDR3 contains 15 residues. From germline, CDR1 is MNHEY and CDR2 SVGEGT. With V trimmed by 8 bases and J by 3 bases, 9 bases remained unmatched. CDR3 bases: TGTGCCAGCCTGCAGGCCCTAGCGGGGGAAGAGACCCAGTACTTC. Protein product: CASLQALAGEETQYF.

Turning to this clonotype: One junction end does not reproduce the germline sequence, and a read error may be involved. This rearrangement joins TRBV6-1 to TRBJ1-6; D remains unclear. This CDR3 contains 17 residues. From germline, CDR1 is MNHNS and CDR2 SASEGT. In DNA form, the CDR3 reads TGTGCCAGCGGTGAAATAGACACCCTATTCGGGAATTCACCCCTCCACTTT. It codes for CASGEIDTLFGNSPLHF.

Regarding this clonotype: This clone may be a read error of a much larger clone one base away. The chain combines TRBV12-3 or TRBV12-4 with TRBJ2-1, with D possibly being TRBD1 (5 bases). CDR3 length equals 15 residues. The CDR3 DNA reads TGTGCCAGCAGTTTACATGGGCAGGGTTACAGTGAGCAGTTCTTC. As protein: CASSLHGQGYSEQFF.

This clonotype was seen at least ten times. The chain links TRBV28 to TRBJ1-6; the match to TRBD1 covers 7 bases. Trimming cost V 2 bases and J 7 bases; bases outside gene matches: 5. Per the germline V gene, CDR1 is MDHEN and CDR2 is SYDVKM. This CDR3 region has 15 residues. CDR3 sequence: CASSLTTGLNSPLHF. CDR3 nucleotide sequence: TGTGCCAGCAGTTTAACGACAGGGTTGAATTCACCCCTCCACTTT.

This clonotype was found a few times. It may be a read error: a sequence one base away is much more abundant. This chain links TRBV29-1 with TRBJ1-1; D is possibly TRBD1 (5 bases). This CDR3 is built from 16 residues. The germline CDR1 and CDR2 sequences are SQVTM and ANQGSEA. The CDR3 loop reads CSVEDRGRARNTGAFF. The CDR3 nucleotides read TGCAGCGTTGAAGATCGGGGGAGGGCTCGGAACACTGGAGCTTTCTTT.

The V and J genes are TRBV30 and TRBJ1-5; D possibly corresponds to TRBD1 (6 bases). This CDR3 comprises 16 residues. The germline V and J ends were trimmed by 0 bases and 0 bases, with 12 bases remaining between them. The germline CDR1 and CDR2 sequences are GTSNPN and SVGIG (reference sequence). The CDR3 coding sequence is TGTGCCTGGAGTGTAGGACAGACTTATAGCAATCAGCCCCAGCATTTT. Protein sequence: CAWSVGQTYSNQPQHF.

This clonotype occurred many times. CDR3 sequence reads: CSASHEGQGALQFTDTQYF. CDR3 nucleotide sequence: TGCAGTGCTAGTCACGAGGGACAGGGGGCCCTACAATTCACAGATACGCAGTATTTT. The chain is built from TRBV20-1 and TRBJ2-3; TRBD1 matches at 12 bases. The germline V gene has CDR1 DFQATT and CDR2 SNEGSKA (reference sequence). The length of the CDR3 is 19 residues. V shed 3 bases, J shed 2 bases, and the junction held 15 bases outside the gene matches.

The chain combines TRBV12-3 or TRBV12-4 with TRBJ1-4; weak D call: TRBD1 (6 bases). The CDR3 is 15 amino acids. V lost 5 bases, J lost 4 bases, and 14 bases lay in between. The CDR3 nucleotides are TGTGCCAGCAGTCCACAACAGGGACTTAATGAAAAACTGTTTTTT. This translates into CASSPQQGLNEKLFF.

This clonotype was seen repeatedly, ten times or more. This chain links TRBV3-1 with TRBJ2-3; D possibly corresponds to TRBD2 (6 bases). V shed 1 base and J shed 5 bases, with 13 bases lying between them. The V gene's germline CDR1 is LGHDT and CDR2 YNNKEL (reference sequence). The CDR3 is made up of 15 amino acids. The CDR3 sequence is CASSQVSLAGDTQYF. In DNA form, the CDR3 reads TGTGCCAGCAGCCAAGTTTCACTAGCCGGAGATACGCAGTATTTT.

Note on this clonotype: A read error is possible here, since a much larger clone lies one base away. The genes are TRBV6-5 and TRBJ1-1; 7 bases line up with TRBD1. Germline V gives CDR1 MNHEY, CDR2 SVGAGI. This CDR3 is 14 amino acids long. The CDR3 is CASSSGTVYTEASF. CDR3 in DNA: TGTGCCAGCAGTTCCGGGACAGTCTACACTGAAGCTTCCTTT.

This clonotype was recorded many times. The V and J genes are TRBV15 and TRBJ2-1; 10 positions match TRBD1. CDR3 size: 16 residues. Germline lookup yields CDR1 LNHNV and CDR2 YYDKDF (reference sequence). V lost 5 bases and J lost 6; bases outside the gene matches: 10. CDR3 in amino acids: CATSEEGTGEVNEQFF. The CDR3 nucleotides are TGTGCCACCAGCGAAGAAGGGACAGGGGAAGTCAATGAGCAGTTCTTC.

This clonotype was found many times. The chain carries TRBV4-3 and TRBJ1-6; D gene unclear. Germline assignment: CDR1 LGHNA and CDR2 YSLEER. The CDR3 has 17 residues. The germline V and J ends were trimmed by 1 base and 0 bases, with 10 bases remaining between them. The CDR3 here is CASSQGVSISYNSPLHF. The CDR3 DNA reads TGCGCCAGCAGCCAAGGCGTTAGCATCTCCTATAATTCACCCCTCCACTTT.

In its sample, this clonotype was seen many times. The CDR3 DNA reads TGCGCCAGCAGCCCCAGTGGGACAGGGTATGGGGAGCAGTACTTC. Its translation is CASSPSGTGYGEQYF. V and J are TRBV4-3 and TRBJ2-7; 9 bases fit TRBD1. V lost 4 bases, J lost 7 bases, and 11 bases stayed unmatched. The CDR3 is made up of 15 amino acids. CDR1 and CDR2 (germline): LGHNA, YSLEER.

At least ten counts were recorded for this clonotype. V usage is TRBV12-3 or TRBV12-4 and J usage is TRBJ1-2, with D possibly being TRBD1 (6 bases). The CDR3 totals 15 residues. Trimming removed 5 bases at V and 4 bases at J, with 17 bases between. This CDR3 is CASSPVTTGIYGYTF. The CDR3 coding sequence is TGTGCCAGCAGTCCCGTGACTACAGGGATCTATGGCTACACCTTC.

This clonotype was seen only a few times. The gene calls are TRBV5-5 and TRBJ1-5; maybe TRBD1 (6 bases). V was clipped by 0 bases and J by 5 bases, with 12 bases between them. CDR1 and CDR2 from the germline V gene are SGHKS and YYEKEE (reference sequence). The CDR3 extends over 15 amino acids. This CDR3 reads CASSLDPGAYQPQHF. The DNA for the CDR3 is TGTGCCAGCAGCTTGGATCCAGGGGCGTATCAGCCCCAGCATTTT.

This clonotype was observed at least ten times. This sequence joins TRBV28 and TRBJ1-1; D remains unclear. The V end was cut by 3 bases, the J end by 3 bases, with 8 bases between. CDR3 length: 13 residues. CDR1 and CDR2 (germline): MDHEN, SYDVKM. In DNA form, the CDR3 reads TGTGCCAGCAGTTTGCGGGGATACACTGAAGCTTTCTTT. It yields the protein CASSLRGYTEAFF.